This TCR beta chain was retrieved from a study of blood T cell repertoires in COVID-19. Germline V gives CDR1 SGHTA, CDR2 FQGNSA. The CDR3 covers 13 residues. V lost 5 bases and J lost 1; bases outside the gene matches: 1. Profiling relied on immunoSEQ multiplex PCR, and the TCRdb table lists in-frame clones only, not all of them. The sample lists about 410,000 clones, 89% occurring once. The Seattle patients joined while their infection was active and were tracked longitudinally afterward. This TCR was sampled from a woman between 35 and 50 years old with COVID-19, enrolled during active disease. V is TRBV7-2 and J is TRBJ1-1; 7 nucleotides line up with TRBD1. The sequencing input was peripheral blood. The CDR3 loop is CASSRQGNTEAFF. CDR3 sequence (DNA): TGTGCCAGCAGCAGACAGGGGAACACTGAAGCTTTCTTT.